This T cell receptor (beta chain) was found in a study of cytomegalovirus exposure and HLA in healthy donors. Broader study findings: Further analysis, carried out later, found HLA-associated TCR beta chains more clonally expanded than equally common other chains. Many donors carried some public TCRs, although rarity characterized most TCR sequences.

PCR involved 60 Vbeta and 13 Jbeta primers. Assay used: immunoSEQ multiplex PCR; TCRdb lists only in-frame clones, some missing. The sample contains about 90,000 clones, 70% to 85% of which appear only once. About this clone: Its cognate antigen is unknown.

Trimming shortened V by 3 bases and J by 4 bases, and 16 bases separated the two germline ends. This CDR3 spans 15 amino acids. Germline CDR1 is KGHSH and CDR2 is LQKENI. Sequenced material: PBMCs. The gene calls are TRBV18 and TRBJ2-7; D perhaps matches TRBD2 (7 bases). The clonotype was recovered from a young man in good health and CMV-seronegative. The CDR3 DNA reads as TGTGCCAGCTCACCCTCCGGAGGGGGGGGGTACGAGCAGTACTTC. Translation gives CASSPSGGGGYEQYF.